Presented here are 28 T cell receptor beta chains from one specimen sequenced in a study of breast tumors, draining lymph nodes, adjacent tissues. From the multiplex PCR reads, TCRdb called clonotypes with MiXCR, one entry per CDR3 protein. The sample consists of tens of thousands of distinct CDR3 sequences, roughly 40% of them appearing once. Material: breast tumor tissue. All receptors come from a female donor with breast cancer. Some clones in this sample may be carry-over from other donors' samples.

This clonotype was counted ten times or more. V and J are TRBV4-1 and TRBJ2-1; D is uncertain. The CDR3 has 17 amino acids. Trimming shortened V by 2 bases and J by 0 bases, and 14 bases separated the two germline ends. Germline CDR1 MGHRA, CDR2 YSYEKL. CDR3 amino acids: CASSQLPPESSYNEQFF. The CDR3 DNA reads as TGCGCCAGCAGCCAACTACCCCCAGAGAGCTCCTACAATGAGCAGTTCTTC.

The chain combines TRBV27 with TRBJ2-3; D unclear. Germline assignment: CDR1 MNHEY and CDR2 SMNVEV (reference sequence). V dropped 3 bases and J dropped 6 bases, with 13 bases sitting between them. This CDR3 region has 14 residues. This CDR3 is CASSLVQALDTQYF. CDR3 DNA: TGTGCCAGCAGTTTGGTCCAAGCATTGGATACGCAGTATTTT.

The CDR3 DNA sequence: TGTGCCAGCAGACACGGACTAGCGGGTGCCTTAACGGATGAGCAGTTCTTC. Translated: CASRHGLAGALTDEQFF. This chain links TRBV6-1 with TRBJ2-1; 11 bases align to TRBD2. Germline V gene data show CDR1 as MNHNS and CDR2 as SASEGT. The CDR3 is 17 residues long. Trimming took 6 bases from V and 8 from J; bases not matched to a gene: 15.

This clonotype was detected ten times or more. CDR3 in amino acids: CASSGLAGVNIQYF. In DNA, the CDR3 is TGTGCCAGTTCGGGACTAGCGGGGGTAAACATTCAGTACTTC. V usage is TRBV2 and J usage is TRBJ2-4; TRBD2 matches 14 bases. Per the germline V gene, CDR1 is SNHLY and CDR2 is FYNNEI. V lost 9 bases, J lost 6 bases, and 4 bases stayed unmatched. CDR3 length equals 14 residues.

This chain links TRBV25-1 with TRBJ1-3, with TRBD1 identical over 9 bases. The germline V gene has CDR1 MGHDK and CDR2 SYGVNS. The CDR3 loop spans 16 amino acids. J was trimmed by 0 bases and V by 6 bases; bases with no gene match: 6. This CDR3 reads CASSGTGTSSGNTIYF. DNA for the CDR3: TGTGCCAGCAGCGGGACAGGGACTAGCTCTGGAAACACCATATATTTT. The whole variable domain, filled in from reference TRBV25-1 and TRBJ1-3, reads EADIYQTPRYLVIGTGKKITLECSQTMGHDKMYWYQQDPGMELHLIHYSYGVNSTEKGDLSSESTVSRIRTEHFPLTLESARPSHTSQYLCASSGTGTSSGNTIYFGEGSWLTVV.

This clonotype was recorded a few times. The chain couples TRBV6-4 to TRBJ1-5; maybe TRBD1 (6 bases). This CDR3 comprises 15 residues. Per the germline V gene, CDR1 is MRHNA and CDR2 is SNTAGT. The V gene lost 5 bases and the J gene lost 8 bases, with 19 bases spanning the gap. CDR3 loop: CASSPAADSVEPQHF. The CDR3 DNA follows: TGTGCCAGCAGTCCGGCGGCGGACAGCGTGGAGCCCCAGCATTTT.

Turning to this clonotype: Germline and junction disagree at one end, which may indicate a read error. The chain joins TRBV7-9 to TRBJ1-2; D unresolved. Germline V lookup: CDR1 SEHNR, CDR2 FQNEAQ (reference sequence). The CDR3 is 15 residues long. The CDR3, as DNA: TGTGCCAGCAGCACTTATTGGACCTCTGGGGATGGCTACCCCTTC. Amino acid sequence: CASSTYWTSGDGYPF. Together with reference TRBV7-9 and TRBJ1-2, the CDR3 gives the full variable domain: DTGVSQNPRHKITKRGQNVTFRCDPISEHNRLYWYRQTLGQGPEFLTYFQNEAQLEKSRLLSDRFSAERPKGSFSTLEIQRTEQGDSAMYLCASSTYWTSGDGYPFGSGTRLTVV.

The CDR3 region is CSVTGAGYGYTF. CDR3 bases: TGCAGCGTTACAGGGGCAGGCTATGGCTACACCTTC. The rearrangement joins TRBV29-1 to TRBJ1-2; 7 nucleotides align to TRBD1. Germline trimming cut 5 bases from V and 4 bases from J; bases unmatched to any gene: 4. The CDR3 totals 12 residues. Germline V CDR1 and CDR2: SQVTM, ANQGSEA.

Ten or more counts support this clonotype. This chain's CDR3 is CASSPSPGETQYF. The DNA for the CDR3 is TGCGCCAGCAGTCCATCTCCGGGAGAGACCCAGTACTTC. The chain is built from TRBV5-1 and TRBJ2-5; D gene ambiguous. This CDR3 spans 13 amino acids. Trimming took off 5 bases at V and 4 bases at J, with 12 bases between the two ends. Per the germline V gene, CDR1 is SGHRS and CDR2 is YFSETQ.

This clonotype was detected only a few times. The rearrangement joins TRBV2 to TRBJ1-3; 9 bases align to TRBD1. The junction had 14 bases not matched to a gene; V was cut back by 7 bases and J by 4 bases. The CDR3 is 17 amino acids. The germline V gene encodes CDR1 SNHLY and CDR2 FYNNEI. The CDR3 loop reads CASIGTGLALPGNTIYF. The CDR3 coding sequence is TGTGCCAGCATCGGGACAGGGTTGGCTCTCCCAGGAAACACCATATATTTT.

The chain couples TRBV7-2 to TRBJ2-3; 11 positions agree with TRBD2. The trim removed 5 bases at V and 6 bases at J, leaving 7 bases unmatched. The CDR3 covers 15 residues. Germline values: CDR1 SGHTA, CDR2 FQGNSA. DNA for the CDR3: TGTGCCAGCAGCGTCCCAGGACTAGCGGGCGATACGCAGTATTTT. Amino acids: CASSVPGLAGDTQYF.

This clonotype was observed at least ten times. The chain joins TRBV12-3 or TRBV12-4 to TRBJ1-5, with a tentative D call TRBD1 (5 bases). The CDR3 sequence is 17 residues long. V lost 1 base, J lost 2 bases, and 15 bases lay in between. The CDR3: CASSLGDRGVRNQPQHF. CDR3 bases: TGTGCCAGCAGTTTAGGGGACCGCGGTGTGCGCAATCAGCCCCAGCATTTT.

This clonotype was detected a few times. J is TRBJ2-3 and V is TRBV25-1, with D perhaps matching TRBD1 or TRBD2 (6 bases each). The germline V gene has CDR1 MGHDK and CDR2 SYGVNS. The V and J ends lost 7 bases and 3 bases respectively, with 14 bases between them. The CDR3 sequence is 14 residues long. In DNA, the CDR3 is TGTGCCAGCACCGAGGCGGGACAAACAGATACGCAGTATTTT. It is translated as CASTEAGQTDTQYF.

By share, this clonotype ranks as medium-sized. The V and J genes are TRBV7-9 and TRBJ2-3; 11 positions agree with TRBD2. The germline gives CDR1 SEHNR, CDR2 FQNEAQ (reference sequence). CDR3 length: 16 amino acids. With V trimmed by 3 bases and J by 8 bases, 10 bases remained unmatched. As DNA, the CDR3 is TGTGCCAGCAGCTTTACTTTGACTAGCGGGAATAGTACGCAGTATTTT. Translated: CASSFTLTSGNSTQYF.

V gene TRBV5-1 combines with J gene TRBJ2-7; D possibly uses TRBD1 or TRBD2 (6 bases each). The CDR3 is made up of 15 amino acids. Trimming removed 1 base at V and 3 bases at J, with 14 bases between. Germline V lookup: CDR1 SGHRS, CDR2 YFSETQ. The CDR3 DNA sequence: TGCGCCAGCAGCTTGAGCTTCGGGGGCTTCTACGAGCAGTACTTC. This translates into CASSLSFGGFYEQYF.

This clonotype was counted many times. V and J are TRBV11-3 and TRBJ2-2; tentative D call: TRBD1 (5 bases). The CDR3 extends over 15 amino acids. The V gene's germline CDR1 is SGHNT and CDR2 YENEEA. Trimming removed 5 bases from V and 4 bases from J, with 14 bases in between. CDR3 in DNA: TGTGCCAGCAGCCCCGACAGAAGAAGCACCGGGGAGCTGTTTTTT. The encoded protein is CASSPDRRSTGELFF.

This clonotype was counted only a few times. CDR3 coding DNA: TGTGCCAGCGCCGGGGGCACCGGGGAGCTGTTTTTT. It specifies CASAGGTGELFF. The V and J genes are TRBV6-4 and TRBJ2-2, with D perhaps TRBD2 (6 bases). The V and J ends lost 8 bases and 4 bases respectively, with 8 bases between them. CDR1 is MRHNA, CDR2 SNTAGT, per germline. The CDR3 is 12 amino acids.

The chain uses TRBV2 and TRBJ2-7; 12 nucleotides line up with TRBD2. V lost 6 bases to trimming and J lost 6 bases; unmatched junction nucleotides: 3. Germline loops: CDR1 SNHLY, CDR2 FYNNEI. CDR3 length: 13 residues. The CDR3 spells CASSRLAGVEQYF. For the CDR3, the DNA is TGTGCCAGCAGCAGACTAGCGGGAGTCGAGCAGTACTTC. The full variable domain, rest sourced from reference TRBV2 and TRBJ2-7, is EPEVTQTPSHQVTQMGQEVILRCVPISNHLYFYWYRQILGQKVEFLVSFYNNEISEKSEIFDDQFSVERPDGSNFTLKIRSTKLEDSAMYFCASSRLAGVEQYFGPGTRLTVT.

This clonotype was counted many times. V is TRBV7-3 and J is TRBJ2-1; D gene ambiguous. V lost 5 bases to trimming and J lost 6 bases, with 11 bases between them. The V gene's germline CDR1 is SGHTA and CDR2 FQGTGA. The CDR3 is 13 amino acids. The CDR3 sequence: CASSRSVGNEQFF. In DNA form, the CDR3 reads TGTGCCAGCAGCCGATCGGTCGGCAATGAGCAGTTCTTC.

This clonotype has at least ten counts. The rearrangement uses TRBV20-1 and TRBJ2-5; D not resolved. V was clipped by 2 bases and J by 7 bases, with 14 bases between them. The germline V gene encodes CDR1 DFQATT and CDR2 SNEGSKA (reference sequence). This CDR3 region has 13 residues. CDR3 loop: CSARMDERWTQYF. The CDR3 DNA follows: TGCAGTGCTAGAATGGATGAAAGGTGGACCCAGTACTTC.

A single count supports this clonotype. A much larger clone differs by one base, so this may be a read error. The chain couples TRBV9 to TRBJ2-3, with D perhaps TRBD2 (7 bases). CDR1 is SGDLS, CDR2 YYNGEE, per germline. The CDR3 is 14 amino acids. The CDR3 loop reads CASSSYGGADTQSF. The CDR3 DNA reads TGTGCCAGCAGCTCCTATGGGGGGGCAGATACGCAGTCTTTT. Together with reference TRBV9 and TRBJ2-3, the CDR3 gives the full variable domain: DSGVTQTPKHLITATGQRVTLRCSPRSGDLSVYWYQQSLDQGLQFLIQYYNGEERAKGNILERFSAQQFPDLHSELNLSSLELGDSALYFCASSSYGGADTQSFGPGTRLTVL.

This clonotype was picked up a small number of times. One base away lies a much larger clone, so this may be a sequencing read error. The CDR3 region is CSTRDKSKGTEQYF. The CDR3 nucleotides read TGCAGTACTAGAGATAAAAGCAAAGGAACCGAGCAGTACTTC. This chain uses TRBV20-1 with TRBJ2-7; D possibly corresponds to TRBD2 (5 bases). Germline-derived CDR1 and CDR2 are DFQATT and SNEGSKA (reference sequence). The CDR3 extends over 14 amino acids.

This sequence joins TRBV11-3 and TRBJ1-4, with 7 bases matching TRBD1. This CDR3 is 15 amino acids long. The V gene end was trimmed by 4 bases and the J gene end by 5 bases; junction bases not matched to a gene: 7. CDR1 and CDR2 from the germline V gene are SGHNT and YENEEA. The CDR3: CASSYVTGPNEKLFF. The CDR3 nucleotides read TGTGCCAGCAGCTACGTGACAGGGCCCAATGAAAAACTGTTTTTT.

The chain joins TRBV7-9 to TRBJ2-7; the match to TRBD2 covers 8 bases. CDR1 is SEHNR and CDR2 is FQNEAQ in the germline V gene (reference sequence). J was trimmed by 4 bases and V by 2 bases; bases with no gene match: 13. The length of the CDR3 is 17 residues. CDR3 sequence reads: CASSLTAGGQKSYEQYF. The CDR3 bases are TGTGCCAGCAGCTTAACCGCGGGGGGACAAAAGAGTTACGAGCAGTACTTC.

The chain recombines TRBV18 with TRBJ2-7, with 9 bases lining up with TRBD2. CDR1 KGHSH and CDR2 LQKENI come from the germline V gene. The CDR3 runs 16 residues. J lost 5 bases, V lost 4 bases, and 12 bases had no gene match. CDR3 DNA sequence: TGTGCCAGCTCACTATGGCGTGGACTAGCGTTCCACGAGCAGTACTTC. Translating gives CASSLWRGLAFHEQYF.

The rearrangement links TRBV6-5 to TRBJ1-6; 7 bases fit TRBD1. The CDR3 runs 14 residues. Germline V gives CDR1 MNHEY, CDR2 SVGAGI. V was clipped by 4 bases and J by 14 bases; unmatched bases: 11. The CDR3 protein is CASSSGTVLNTLHF. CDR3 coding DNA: TGTGCCAGCAGTTCGGGGACAGTATTGAATACCCTCCACTTT.

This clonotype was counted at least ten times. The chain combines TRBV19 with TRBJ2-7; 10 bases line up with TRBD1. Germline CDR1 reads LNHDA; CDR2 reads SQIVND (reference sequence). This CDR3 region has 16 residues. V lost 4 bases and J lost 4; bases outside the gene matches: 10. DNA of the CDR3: TGTGCCAGTAGTACCCCGAGGGACAGGGGAGTGTACGAGCAGTACTTC. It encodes CASSTPRDRGVYEQYF.

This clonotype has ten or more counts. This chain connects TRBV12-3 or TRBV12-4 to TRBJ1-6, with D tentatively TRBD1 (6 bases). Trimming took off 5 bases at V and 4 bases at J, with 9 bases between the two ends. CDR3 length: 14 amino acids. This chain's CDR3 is CASSIQGYNSPLHF. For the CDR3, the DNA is TGTGCCAGCAGTATACAGGGTTATAATTCACCCCTCCACTTT.